Listed below are T cell receptor beta chains from one sample, sequenced in a study of T cells expressing NK-cell markers. TCRdb reprocessed the 5' RACE reads and stores each CDR3 protein as one record, lacking DNA. In total, the table holds 150,000 to 200,000 distinct CDR3 sequences. Sequenced sample: blood T cells: a sorted CD56 or NKG2C T cell subset, CD4+ or CD8+ T cells, or bulk PBMC T cells (not recorded which). These receptors were taken from a woman between 18 and 70 years old in good health. Both conserved end residues are part of each CDR3.

j_gene	v_gene	CDR3aa
TRBJ2-1	TRBV7-3	CASSARSGGVRNEQFF
TRBJ2-7	TRBV5-1	CASSYSGSSSYEQYF
TRBJ2-1	TRBV9	CASSKKTGTSGHNEQFF
TRBJ1-1	TRBV4-2	CASSQDRSGGTEAFF
TRBJ2-7	TRBV28	CASSWGGGVPLEQYF
TRBJ2-1	TRBV11-2	CASSLGLAGFNEQFF
TRBJ1-1	TRBV20-1	CSARRTENTEAFF
TRBJ1-2	TRBV20-1	CSARVLPDTRYGYTF
TRBJ2-7	TRBV13	CASLKSSGSYEQYF
TRBJ1-5	TRBV6-1	CASSEQGGIGNQPQHF
TRBJ2-1	TRBV5-1	CASSFGGRRVNEQFF
TRBJ2-5	TRBV4-2	CASSQGNSGRVGETQYF
TRBJ2-2	TRBV24-1	CATGTRNTGELFF
TRBJ1-3	TRBV9	CASGDKPRDGNTIYF
TRBJ2-7	TRBV2	CASSDGQGADYEQYF
TRBJ2-1	TRBV24-1	CATSDPPLDEQFF
TRBJ1-1	TRBV3-1	CASSQEGEAFF
TRBJ1-2	TRBV5-4	CASSLGSRVDYGYTF
TRBJ2-7	TRBV28	CASSSPSGTGTSVQYF
TRBJ2-1	TRBV20-1	CSASSGTSGNFNEQFF
TRBJ1-4	TRBV6-1	CASRTGGANEKLFF
TRBJ1-2	TRBV9	CASSVNPAGGNYGYTF
TRBJ2-2	TRBV5-1	CASSLVPGAGGELFF
TRBJ2-5	TRBV7-8	CASSLTGALSETQYF
TRBJ2-1	TRBV12-3/TRBV12-4	CASSLANPNEQFF
TRBJ2-1	TRBV18	CASSYQRQGVGNEQFF
TRBJ1-5	TRBV29-1	CSVRQGEQPQHF
TRBJ2-7	TRBV11-2	CASSLAGTGGPYEQYF
TRBJ1-2	TRBV3-1	CASSPTSAGGYGYTF
TRBJ2-3	TRBV20-1	CSPDRGRADTQYF
TRBJ2-3	TRBV20-1	CSARGVLAGHTDTQYF
TRBJ1-5	TRBV20-1	CSASLTGGSNQPQHF
TRBJ1-6	TRBV20-1	CSARDDRGSYNSPLHF
TRBJ2-1	TRBV7-9	CASSLAQGGNEQFF
TRBJ1-4	TRBV4-1	CASSLRQATNEKLFF
TRBJ2-1	TRBV29-1	CSSRLVSYNEQFF
TRBJ2-7	TRBV28	CASSPGGSLYEQYF
TRBJ2-7	TRBV12-3/TRBV12-4	CASSETSGIYEQYF
TRBJ1-2	TRBV29-1	CSVVQGVFDGYTF
TRBJ2-1	TRBV5-1	CASSGSGIPLNEQFF
TRBJ1-1	TRBV10-3	CAINTGDRNTEAFF
TRBJ1-6	TRBV20-1	CSAREPDRGVFGMLDSPLHF
TRBJ2-3	TRBV20-1	CSARGTGPPSTDTQYF
TRBJ2-1	TRBV28	CASSPPPGGSNHEQFF
TRBJ2-5	TRBV9	CASSVEAGGWGNQETQYF
TRBJ2-7	TRBV4-1	CASSQDRTRREQYF
TRBJ2-7	TRBV24-1	CATSDPGQGASEQYF